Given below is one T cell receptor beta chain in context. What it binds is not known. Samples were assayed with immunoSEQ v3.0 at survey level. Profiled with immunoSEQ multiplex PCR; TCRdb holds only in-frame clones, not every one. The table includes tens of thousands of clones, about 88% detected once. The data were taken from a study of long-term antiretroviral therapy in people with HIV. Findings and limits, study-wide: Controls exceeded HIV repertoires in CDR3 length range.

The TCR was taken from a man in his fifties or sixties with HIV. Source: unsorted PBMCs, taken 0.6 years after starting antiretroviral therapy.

The CDR3 loop is CASSPGLAGQETQYF. The CDR3 DNA sequence: TGTGCCAGCTCACCTGGACTAGCGGGACAAGAGACCCAGTACTTC. The rearrangement links TRBV18 to TRBJ2-5; 12 positions match TRBD2. Germline assignment: CDR1 KGHSH and CDR2 LQKENI. This CDR3 region has 15 residues. V lost 3 bases to trimming and J lost 2 bases; unmatched junction nucleotides: 1. The complete variable domain, with remaining parts taken from reference TRBV18 and TRBJ2-5, reads NAGVMQNPRHLVRRRGQEARLRCSPMKGHSHVYWYRQLPEEGLKFMVYLQKENIIDESGMPKERFSAEFPKEGPSILRIQQVVRGDSAAYFCASSPGLAGQETQYFGPGTRLLVL.